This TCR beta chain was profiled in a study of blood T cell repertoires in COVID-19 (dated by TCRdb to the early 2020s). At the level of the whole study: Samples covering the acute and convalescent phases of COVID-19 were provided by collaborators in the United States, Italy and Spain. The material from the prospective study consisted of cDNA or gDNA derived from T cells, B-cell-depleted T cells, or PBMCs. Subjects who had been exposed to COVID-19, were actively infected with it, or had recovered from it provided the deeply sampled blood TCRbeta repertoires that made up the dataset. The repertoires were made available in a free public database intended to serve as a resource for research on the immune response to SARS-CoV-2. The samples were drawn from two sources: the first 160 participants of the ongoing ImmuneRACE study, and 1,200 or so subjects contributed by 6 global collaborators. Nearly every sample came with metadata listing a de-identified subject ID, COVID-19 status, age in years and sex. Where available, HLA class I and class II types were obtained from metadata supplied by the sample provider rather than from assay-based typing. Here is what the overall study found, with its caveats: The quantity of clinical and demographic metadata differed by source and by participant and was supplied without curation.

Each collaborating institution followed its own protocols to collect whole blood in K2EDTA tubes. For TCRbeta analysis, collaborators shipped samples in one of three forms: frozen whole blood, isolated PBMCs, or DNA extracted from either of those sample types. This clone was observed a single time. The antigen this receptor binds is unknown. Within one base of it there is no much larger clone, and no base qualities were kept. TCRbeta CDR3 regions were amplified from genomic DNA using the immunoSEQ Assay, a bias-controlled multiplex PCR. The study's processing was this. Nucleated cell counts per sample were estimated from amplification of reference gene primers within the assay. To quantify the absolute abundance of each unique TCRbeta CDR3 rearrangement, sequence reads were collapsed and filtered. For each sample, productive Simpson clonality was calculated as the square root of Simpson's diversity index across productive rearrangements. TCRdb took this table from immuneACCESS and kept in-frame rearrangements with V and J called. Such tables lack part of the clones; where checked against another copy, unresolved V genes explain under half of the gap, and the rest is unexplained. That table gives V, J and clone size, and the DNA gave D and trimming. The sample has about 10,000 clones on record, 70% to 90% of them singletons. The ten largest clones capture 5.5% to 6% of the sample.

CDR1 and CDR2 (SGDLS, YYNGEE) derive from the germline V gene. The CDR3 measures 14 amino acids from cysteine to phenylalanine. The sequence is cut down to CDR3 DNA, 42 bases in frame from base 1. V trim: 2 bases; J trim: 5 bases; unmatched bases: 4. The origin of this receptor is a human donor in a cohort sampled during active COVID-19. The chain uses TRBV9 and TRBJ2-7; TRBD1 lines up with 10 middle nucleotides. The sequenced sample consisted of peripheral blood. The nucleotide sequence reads TGTGCCAGCAGCGTGACAGGGGGCGAGGACGAGCAGTACTTC. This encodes CASSVTGGEDEQYF.